The 22 T cell receptor beta chains below were found in one sample sequenced in a study of radiotherapy plus CTLA-4 blockade in lung cancer. Sequencing was performed with immunoSEQ multiplex PCR; in TCRdb, only in-frame clones are kept and a portion is missing. The sample shows 85,000 to 90,000 clones, 70% to 90% of them seen only once. The input for sequencing was peripheral blood, taken from a patient treated with radiotherapy plus ipilimumab. All receptors derive from a human donor with non-small cell lung cancer that progressed on radiotherapy plus ipilimumab.

CDR3 amino acids: CASSFIGGDGYTF. The CDR3 coding sequence is TGTGCCAGCAGTTTTATTGGGGGTGATGGCTACACCTTC. The chain joins TRBV27 to TRBJ1-2, with D perhaps TRBD1 (5 bases). The V gene lost 3 bases and the J gene lost 6 bases, with 11 bases spanning the gap. CDR3 length: 13 residues. Germline V gene data show CDR1 as MNHEY and CDR2 as SMNVEV (reference sequence).

This sequence joins TRBV6-5 and TRBJ1-2; the D gene is possibly TRBD1 (6 bases). This CDR3 is 14 amino acids long. V lost 5 bases and J lost 5, with 15 bases in between. The germline V gene has CDR1 MNHEY and CDR2 SVGAGI. The CDR3 nucleotides read TGTGCCAGCAGTCCCCTCCCGGACAGTTATGGCTACACCTTC. It translates to CASSPLPDSYGYTF.

The CDR3 bases are TGCGCCAGCAGCTGGGGGACAGGGGGGACGAGTGGCTACACCTTC. As protein: CASSWGTGGTSGYTF. V and J are TRBV5-1 and TRBJ1-2; 11 bases match TRBD1. The CDR3 is 15 amino acids. In germline, CDR1 is SGHRS, CDR2 YFSETQ. Germline trimming cut 3 bases from V and 7 bases from J; bases unmatched to any gene: 8. Full variable domain (remainder filled in from reference TRBV5-1 and TRBJ1-2): KAGVTQTPRYLIKTRGQQVTLSCSPISGHRSVSWYQQTPGQGLQFLFEYFSETQRNKGNFPGRFSGRQFSNSRSEMNVSTLELGDSALYLCASSWGTGGTSGYTFGSGTRLTVV.

V usage is TRBV2 and J usage is TRBJ2-1, with TRBD1 as a possible D gene (5 bases). Trimming took off 3 bases at V and 2 bases at J, with 8 bases between the two ends. The CDR3 covers 14 residues. The germline V gene encodes CDR1 SNHLY and CDR2 FYNNEI. The CDR3 reads CASSDRVAYNEQFF. CDR3 DNA sequence: TGTGCCAGCAGTGACAGGGTCGCCTACAATGAGCAGTTCTTC.

The chain has TRBV10-3 and TRBJ1-2; D gene ambiguous. Trimming left V 6 bases short and J 2 bases short, with 4 bases between. From germline, CDR1 is ENHRY and CDR2 SYGVKD. The CDR3 runs to 11 residues. CDR3 region: CAIRGNYGYTF. The CDR3 DNA follows: TGTGCCATCAGGGGGAACTATGGCTACACCTTC.

This clone was seen a single time. V gene TRBV20-1 combines with J gene TRBJ1-2, with D perhaps matching TRBD1 (5 bases). The V end lost 6 bases, the J end lost 4 bases, and 9 bases lay between the germline ends. CDR1 and CDR2 (germline): DFQATT, SNEGSKA (reference sequence). CDR3 length: 11 amino acids. Here the CDR3 DNA reads TGCAGTGCGACCGGGACCTATGGCTACACCTTC. Encoded protein: CSATGTYGYTF.

This chain links TRBV6-6 with TRBJ2-5; a possible D gene is TRBD2 (6 bases). CDR1 is MNHNY and CDR2 is SVGAGI in the germline V gene (reference sequence). The CDR3 extends over 15 amino acids. V lost 2 bases, J lost 5 bases, and 15 bases lay in between. CDR3 bases: TGTGCCAGCAGTTACGGGCGGGGCTGGGGGGAGACCCAGTACTTC. Its translation is CASSYGRGWGETQYF.

Only one count was recorded for this clone. The sample has other DNA sequences that encode this CDR3 too. The chain couples TRBV5-1 to TRBJ2-1; D gene uncertain. The CDR3 spans 14 residues. The germline CDR1 and CDR2 sequences are SGHRS and YFSETQ. V lost 0 bases and J lost 4, with 8 bases in between. The CDR3 region has the DNA TGCGCCAGCAGCTTGGCCGCGGCGTACAATGAGCAGTTCTTC. Amino acid sequence: CASSLAAAYNEQFF.

This chain connects TRBV7-2 to TRBJ2-2; 7 bases are shared with TRBD1. With V trimmed by 6 bases and J by 7 bases, 8 bases remained unmatched. The CDR3 length is 14 residues. CDR1 and CDR2 from the germline V gene are SGHTA and FQGNSA. The CDR3 coding sequence is TGTGCCAGCAGATACACAGGGGCGGGCGGGGAGCTGTTTTTT. Translating gives CASRYTGAGGELFF. The full variable domain, completed using reference TRBV7-2 and TRBJ2-2, is GAGVSQSPSNKVTEKGKDVELRCDPISGHTALYWYRQSLGQGLEFLIYFQGNSAPDKSGLPSDRFSAERTGGSVSTLTIQRTQQEDSAVYLCASRYTGAGGELFFGEGSRLTVL.

This clone was seen a handful of times. This chain uses TRBV28 with TRBJ2-7, with TRBD1 matching 12 bases. The CDR3 extends over 14 amino acids. J was trimmed by 4 bases and V by 5 bases; bases with no gene match: 3. Germline CDR1 reads MDHEN; CDR2 reads SYDVKM. The CDR3 DNA sequence: TGTGCCAGCAGTGGGACAGGGGGCCCTTACGAGCAGTACTTC. It specifies CASSGTGGPYEQYF.

The rearrangement uses TRBV4-1 and TRBJ2-7, with D unclear. The V gene's germline CDR1 is MGHRA and CDR2 YSYEKL. Trimming stripped 0 bases from V and 4 bases from J, with 7 bases between. The CDR3 covers 13 residues. CDR3 amino acids: CASSQDPPYEQYF. CDR3 nucleotides: TGCGCCAGCAGCCAAGACCCCCCTTACGAGCAGTACTTC.

The count of this clone is one. The chain is built from TRBV7-2 and TRBJ1-2; D not resolved. The V gene lost 2 bases and the J gene lost 6 bases, with 16 bases spanning the gap. The germline V gene encodes CDR1 SGHTA and CDR2 FQGNSA. This CDR3 has 15 amino acids. CDR3 residues: CASSLTSRPRDGYTF. Here the CDR3 DNA reads TGTGCCAGCAGCTTAACATCCAGACCGCGCGATGGCTACACCTTC.

CDR3 coding DNA: TGTGCCAGCAGCGCCCGGGGAGGCAGCTCCTATAATTCACCCCTCCACTTT. This encodes CASSARGGSSYNSPLHF. The chain employs TRBV7-8 and TRBJ1-6; no clear D. This CDR3 contains 17 residues. The V gene's germline CDR1 is SGHVS and CDR2 FQNEAQ. V was pared by 5 bases and J by 0 bases, with 14 bases between.

The chain is built from TRBV9 and TRBJ2-2, with 10 bases fitting TRBD1. With 4 bases clipped from V and 5 bases from J, the junction kept 17 bases outside the gene matches. Germline V gene sequence: CDR1 SGDLS, CDR2 YYNGEE. The CDR3 has 19 residues. CDR3 loop: CASSTLLPGQGSRTGELFF. The CDR3 DNA follows: TGTGCCAGCAGCACCCTACTACCGGGACAGGGGTCGAGGACCGGGGAGCTGTTTTTT.

The CDR3, as DNA: TGTGCCATCAGTGAGTCGAAGGGCGGGAGCTACGCCGGGGAGCTGTTTTTT. It encodes CAISESKGGSYAGELFF. The chain joins TRBV10-3 to TRBJ2-2; 7 bases fit TRBD2. The CDR3 spans 17 residues. Germline CDR1 and CDR2: ENHRY and SYGVKD. Trimming at V came to 0 bases and at J to 6 bases, leaving 10 bases not matched to a gene.

This chain links TRBV5-4 with TRBJ1-6, with D possibly being TRBD1 (5 bases). V lost 2 bases and J 6 bases, leaving 9 bases between the germline ends. In germline, CDR1 is SGHNT, CDR2 YYREEE (reference sequence). The CDR3 loop spans 14 amino acids. CDR3 in DNA: TGTGCCAGCAGCTTAACCGACAGTAATTCACCCCTCCACTTT. Residues: CASSLTDSNSPLHF.

The CDR3 DNA reads as TGTGCCAGCGGAACGGAGATAAACTACGAGCAGTACTTC. Its protein is CASGTEINYEQYF. The V call is TRBV2, the J call TRBJ2-7; D unclear. The V gene's germline CDR1 is SNHLY and CDR2 FYNNEI. The CDR3 is 13 amino acids. The V end was cut by 8 bases, the J end by 3 bases, with 14 bases between.

The rearrangement links TRBV5-4 to TRBJ2-7; D is ambiguous. This CDR3 is built from 14 residues. V was pared by 0 bases and J by 7 bases, with 14 bases between. Germline values: CDR1 SGHNT, CDR2 YYREEE (reference sequence). The CDR3 coding sequence is TGTGCCAGCAGCTTGGTTGGTGCAGACGGGGAGCAGTACTTC. Its translation: CASSLVGADGEQYF. The variable domain in full, with the rest retrieved from reference TRBV5-4 and TRBJ2-7, is ETGVTQSPTHLIKTRGQQVTLRCSSQSGHNTVSWYQQALGQGPQFIFQYYREEENGRGNFPPRFSGLQFPNYSSELNVNALELDDSALYLCASSLVGADGEQYFGPGTRLTVT.

V is TRBV11-1 and J is TRBJ2-2; D is ambiguous. V was trimmed by 5 bases and J by 5 bases, leaving 15 bases between them. The CDR3 length is 15 residues. Germline CDR1 is SGHAT and CDR2 is FQDESV (reference sequence). The CDR3 protein is CASSHRAAVTGELFF. The CDR3 nucleotides are TGTGCCAGCAGCCACCGGGCCGCCGTAACCGGGGAGCTGTTTTTT.

This chain joins TRBV30 and TRBJ2-5; D call uncertain. V lost 1 base and J lost 0, with 6 bases in between. The CDR3 totals 13 residues. CDR1 and CDR2 from the germline V gene are GTSNPN and SVGIG (reference sequence). CDR3 DNA: TGTGCCTGGAGTGCACTGTACCAAGAGACCCAGTACTTC. It encodes CAWSALYQETQYF.

The chain employs TRBV6-5 and TRBJ2-1, with TRBD2 identical over 7 bases. In germline, CDR1 is MNHEY, CDR2 SVGAGI. The CDR3 totals 14 residues. The V segment lost 2 bases and the J segment 9 bases; nucleotides outside the gene matches: 7. This chain's CDR3 is CASSYGGRVAEQFF. The CDR3 DNA follows: TGTGCCAGCAGTTACGGGGGGAGGGTAGCTGAGCAGTTCTTC.

This sequence joins TRBV6-6 and TRBJ1-1; 9 bases fit TRBD1. CDR3 length equals 14 residues. Germline lookup yields CDR1 MNHNY and CDR2 SVGAGI (reference sequence). Losses at the gene ends were 6 bases for V and 0 bases for J; bases not matched to a gene: 2. CDR3 DNA sequence: TGTGCCAGCAGAGGACAGGGGATGAACACTGAAGCTTTCTTT. It is translated as CASRGQGMNTEAFF.